The 5 T cell receptor beta chains below were found in one sample sequenced in a study of shared clonotypes between healthy human individuals. The naive CD8 subset, CD45RO-negative cells positively selected for CCR7, excluded terminally differentiated effector memory CD45RA+ cells. TCRdb's table, derived via immunoSEQ multiplex PCR, lists solely in-frame clones and lacks some. The sample includes millions of clones, 93% of them seen just once. The sample taken for sequencing was naive CD8+ T cells from PBMCs. The receptors were sampled from a man between 18 and 29 years old in good health. Some clones in this sample may be carry-over from other donors' samples.

The chain uses TRBV6-7 and TRBJ2-7; 9 bases fit TRBD1. TRBV6-7 is an ORF for which the function is uncertain. Trimming took 6 bases from V and 3 from J; bases not matched to a gene: 9. The CDR3 sequence is 15 residues long. In DNA form, the CDR3 reads TGTGCCAGCAGAAGCCGGGACAGGGACTTCTACGAGCAGTACTTC. Its translation is CASRSRDRDFYEQYF.

V and J are TRBV14 and TRBJ2-5, with D tentatively TRBD1 or TRBD2 (5 bases each). Trimming stripped 0 bases from V and 6 bases from J, with 11 bases between. The CDR3 spans 14 residues. The germline gives CDR1 SGHDN, CDR2 FVKESK. The CDR3 DNA reads as TGTGCCAGCAGCCAAGATGGAAGGGGACAGACCCAGTACTTC. This translates into CASSQDGRGQTQYF.

The V and J genes are TRBV27 and TRBJ2-7; possibly TRBD1 for D (6 bases). V was pared by 4 bases and J by 5 bases, with 12 bases between. In germline, CDR1 is MNHEY, CDR2 SMNVEV (reference sequence). CDR3 length: 13 residues. The CDR3 DNA reads as TGTGCCAGCAGTTCCAGGGGTTGGGACGAGCAGTACTTC. The encoded protein is CASSSRGWDEQYF.

This rearrangement joins TRBV11-2 to TRBJ2-2, with 7 bases matching TRBD1. The V gene's germline CDR1 is SGHAT and CDR2 FQNNGV. The CDR3 runs to 14 residues. V shed 3 bases, J shed 6 bases, and the junction held 4 bases outside the gene matches. In DNA form, the CDR3 reads TGTGCCAGCAGCTTTGGTACAGGGGCCGGGGAGCTGTTTTTT. Its translation: CASSFGTGAGELFF.

J is TRBJ2-7 and V is TRBV11-2, with D unclear. The V end was cut by 9 bases, the J end by 2 bases, with 17 bases between. This CDR3 contains 14 residues. The germline V gene has CDR1 SGHAT and CDR2 FQNNGV. The CDR3 DNA sequence: TGTGCCAGTGTTGACCAGGAGCGAGCCTACGAGCAGTACTTC. It translates to CASVDQERAYEQYF.